The sequence of this T cell receptor (beta chain) was determined in a study of T-cell memory formation after mild COVID-19. This clonotype has at least ten counts. This CDR3 contains 15 residues. Trimming at V came to 5 bases and at J to 5 bases, leaving 10 bases not matched to a gene. Each CDR3 protein is one row after TCRdb ran MiXCR on the 5' RACE reads. The sample has roughly 350,000 distinct CDR3 sequences, roughly 20% seen once. This receptor was obtained from an adult woman who had mild COVID-19 (a few samples of this study predate the infection). Cell type and time point are not known. Source material: PBMCs or a T cell subset sorted from them (not recorded which). The chain combines TRBV12-3 or TRBV12-4 with TRBJ2-5, with 8 bases identical to TRBD2. In DNA, the CDR3 is TGTGCCAGCAGTCCCCGAGCGGGAGTGGGGGAGACCCAGTACTTC. This encodes CASSPRAGVGETQYF.